These 14 T cell receptor beta chains share one sample of origin, sequenced in a study of T cells in women clearing cervical HPV infection. Here immunoSEQ multiplex PCR was the method, and the copy in TCRdb shows in-frame clones only, minus some. Its table lists tens of thousands of clones. What was sequenced was blood buffy coat. All receptors come from a woman between 18 and 69 years old with a cervical HPV16 infection that either progressed to CIN3+ or cleared (not recorded which).

Points on this clone: Sequencing ends 3 residues short of the CDR3 end; the germline J gene provides the rest. The rearrangement uses TRBV19 and TRBJ2-3, with a weak D call TRBD2 (5 bases). The CDR3 has 13 residues. Germline V gene data show CDR1 as LNHDA and CDR2 as SQIVND (reference sequence). Partial CDR3 DNA: TGTGCCAGTAGTTTCAACAGCGGCCAGCCG. It translates to CASSFNSGQP. The whole CDR3 sequence is CASSFNSGQPQYF.

About this clone: Sequencing ends 3 residues short of the CDR3 end; the germline J gene provides the rest. The V and J genes are TRBV19 and TRBJ2-3; 7 nucleotides line up with TRBD1. CDR1 is LNHDA, CDR2 SQIVND, per germline (reference sequence). The CDR3 totals 15 residues. CDR3 sequence: CASSILAGGNQPQYF. CDR3 DNA (partial): TGTGCCAGTAGTATTCTGGCAGGGGGTAATCAGCCG.

A remark on this clone: The CDR3 goes on 3 residues after the read ends, and that part is filled in from the germline J gene. This rearrangement joins TRBV2 to TRBJ2-6; 9 bases fit TRBD1. The V gene end was trimmed by 7 bases and the J gene end by 3 bases; junction bases not matched to a gene: 13. Per the germline V gene, CDR1 is SNHLY and CDR2 is FYNNEI. This CDR3 comprises 18 residues. CDR3 sequence: CASIIRDRVVVGANVLTF. Partial CDR3 DNA: TGTGCCAGCATCATCCGGGACAGGGTTGTTGTTGGGGCCAACGTC.

For this clone: The read comes to an end 3 residues before the CDR3 does, leaving the germline J gene to fill in the end. V and J are TRBV25-1 and TRBJ2-5; TRBD1 matches at 9 bases. Trimming at V came to 6 bases and at J to 5 bases, leaving 10 bases not matched to a gene. In germline, CDR1 is MGHDK, CDR2 SYGVNS. The CDR3 sequence is 15 residues long. Partial CDR3 DNA: TGTGCCAGCAGCGATCCGGGACAGGGAGGGGAGACC. Amino acids: CASSDPGQGGET. The full CDR3 protein reads CASSDPGQGGETQYF.

The CDR3 DNA, read in part, is TGTGCCAGCAGGGAGGCGGGTACG. Protein: CASREAGT. The full CDR3 is CASREAGTQYF. The chain is built from TRBV2 and TRBJ2-3, with D possibly being TRBD2 (5 bases). The read terminates 3 residues before the CDR3 end, so the remaining end is supplied by the germline J gene. This CDR3 has 11 residues. Per germline, CDR1 SNHLY and CDR2 FYNNEI. V gave up 6 bases and J gave up 8 bases, with 9 bases separating them. The complete variable domain, with remaining parts taken from reference TRBV2 and TRBJ2-3, reads EPEVTQTPSHQVTQMGQEVILRCVPISNHLYFYWYRQILGQKVEFLVSFYNNEISEKSEIFDDQFSVERPDGSNFTLKIRSTKLEDSAMYFCASREAGTQYFGPGTRLTVL.

Considering frequency, this clone is medium-sized. The read terminates 3 residues ahead of where the CDR3 ends, so the germline J gene completes it. The chain carries TRBV18 and TRBJ2-5, with 7 bases fitting TRBD1. From germline, CDR1 is KGHSH and CDR2 LQKENI. The CDR3 runs to 14 residues. V gave up 6 bases and J gave up 2 bases; unmatched junction bases: 6. CDR3 bases read: TGTGCCAGCTCTCCGGGACAGCTGCAAGAGACC. As protein: CASSPGQLQET. The whole CDR3 sequence reads CASSPGQLQETQYF.

Of note for this clone: The read terminates 3 residues before the CDR3 end, so the remaining end is supplied by the germline J gene. The gene calls are TRBV12-3 or TRBV12-4 and TRBJ2-5, with TRBD1 identical over 8 bases. This CDR3 region has 17 residues. CDR3 protein: CASNPGQGAGTLDTQYF. CDR3 bases read: TGTGCCAGCAATCCCGGCCAGGGGGCGGGTACACTAGATACC.

Worth noting for this clone: The read halts 3 residues ahead of the CDR3 end, with the missing end drawn from the germline J gene. The chain carries TRBV7-2 and TRBJ2-1; TRBD1 matches at 8 bases. The CDR3 runs 15 residues. Germline V gives CDR1 SGHTA, CDR2 FQGNSA. V shed 5 bases, J shed 4 bases, and the junction held 7 bases outside the gene matches. CDR3 region: CASSTRQGRYNEQFF. CDR3 DNA, as far as it was read: TGTGCCAGCAGCACAAGACAGGGGAGGTACAATGAG.

A remark on this clone: The CDR3 goes on 3 residues after the read ends, and that part is filled in from the germline J gene. V usage is TRBV19 and J usage is TRBJ1-1, with 7 bases matching TRBD1. Per the germline V gene, CDR1 is LNHDA and CDR2 is SQIVND (reference sequence). The CDR3 length is 18 residues. The sequenced part of the CDR3 DNA is TGTGCCAGTAGTACTTACGCCGGACTAGCGGGGGGGACAGATACG. It encodes CASSTYAGLAGGTDT. The entire CDR3 sequence reads CASSTYAGLAGGTDTAFF.

Concerning this clone: The read halts 3 residues ahead of the CDR3 end, with the missing end drawn from the germline J gene. This chain links TRBV7-9 with TRBJ1-1; 7 bases match TRBD1. This CDR3 has 13 residues. Germline V lookup: CDR1 SEHNR, CDR2 FQNEAQ (reference sequence). The sequenced part of the CDR3 DNA is TGTGCCAGCAGCTCCCGGGACAGAAGGGAA. It is translated as CASSSRDRRE. The whole CDR3 protein is CASSSRDRREAFF.

As for this clone: A read error may account for a junction end that differs from germline. The read terminates 3 residues ahead of where the CDR3 ends, so the germline J gene completes it. Other DNA sequences from this sample encode an identical CDR3 as well. The chain uses TRBV29-1 and TRBJ1-3, with TRBD1 matching over 9 bases. This CDR3 spans 15 amino acids. From germline, CDR1 is SQVTM and CDR2 ANQGSEA. Partial CDR3 DNA: TGCAGCGTCCGTCCCGGGACAGGGACTGGAAACACG. Translation: CSVRPGTGTGNT. The full CDR3 is CSVRPGTGTGNTIYF.

CDR3 DNA, as far as it was read: TGTGCCAGTAGTATAGTTTTCCGTTTCGGCAATGAG. Amino acids: CASSIVFRFGNE. In full, the CDR3 reads CASSIVFRFGNEQFF. The J gene is TRBJ2-1, the V gene TRBV19; D remains unclear. The sequenced fragment ends 3 residues before the CDR3 boundary, so the rest is inferred from the germline J gene. The CDR3 totals 15 residues. The germline CDR1 and CDR2 sequences are LNHDA and SQIVND (reference sequence). The V gene lost 1 base and the J gene lost 6 bases, with 13 bases spanning the gap.

Worth noting for this clone: The read halts 3 residues ahead of the CDR3 end, with the missing end drawn from the germline J gene. V gene TRBV11-2 combines with J gene TRBJ2-3; tentatively, D is TRBD2 (6 bases). The germline V and J ends were trimmed by 0 bases and 6 bases, with 10 bases remaining between them. Germline loops: CDR1 SGHAT, CDR2 FQNNGV. The CDR3 is 14 amino acids. CDR3 amino acids: CASSLELASDTQYF. CDR3 DNA (partial): TGTGCCAGCAGCTTAGAACTAGCTAGCGATACG.

As concerns this clone: The CDR3 extends 3 residues past the end of the read, so its final part is completed from the germline J gene. J is TRBJ1-5 and V is TRBV19; 10 positions agree with TRBD1. The CDR3 is 17 amino acids. With 2 bases clipped from V and 7 bases from J, the junction kept 11 bases outside the gene matches. Germline CDR1 and CDR2: LNHDA and SQIVND (reference sequence). This CDR3 reads CASSIPPGQGKWQPQHF. The CDR3 DNA, read in part, is TGTGCCAGTAGTATACCACCGGGACAGGGGAAATGGCAGCCC.